Detailed here is one TCR beta chain. This specimen comes from a study of blood T cell repertoires in COVID-19. How the authors handled the data: Amplification from reference gene primers served as the basis for estimated nucleated cell counts. TCRdb's table, derived via immunoSEQ multiplex PCR, lists solely in-frame clones and lacks some. The D gene and trimming were derived from the DNA, and the V and J assignments and clone size from that table. This table has about 250,000 clones, 80% to 90% appearing once. CDR3 length equals 14 residues. The germline V gene encodes CDR1 SNHLY and CDR2 FYNNEI. Trimming left V 3 bases short and J 4 bases short, with 12 bases between.

This chain joins TRBV2 and TRBJ1-2; D may be TRBD1 (6 bases). Sequencing was done on a sample of PBMCs or T cells enriched from blood (not recorded which). This receptor was obtained from a woman aged 45-60 years who had been exposed to COVID-19. The CDR3 coding sequence is TGTGCCAGCAGTGAGCGCCAGGGGATCTATGGCTACACCTTC. The encoded protein is CASSERQGIYGYTF.